Given below is one T cell receptor beta chain in context. The V end lost 0 bases, the J end lost 0 bases, and 13 bases lay between the germline ends. Germline V CDR1 and CDR2: SGHRS, YFSETQ. This CDR3 has 17 amino acids. The sample originates from a study of blood T cell repertoires in COVID-19. Study-level information: T cells, B-cell-depleted T cells, or PBMCs supplied cDNA or gDNA.

Original methodology: For nucleated cells, counts were estimated from reference gene primer amplification. Assay: immunoSEQ multiplex PCR; the TCRdb copy retains only in-frame clones and omits some. The D gene and trimming were derived from the DNA, and the V and J assignments and clone size from that table. The sample consists of 25,000 to 40,000 clones, roughly 88% of them appearing once. The source material was peripheral blood. The V call is TRBV5-1, the J call TRBJ1-3, with a weak D call TRBD1 (6 bases). The TCR was taken from a man between 70 and 80 years old with active or convalescent COVID-19. The DNA of the CDR3 is TGCGCCAGCAGCTTGGGAGACAGGTCCCCCTCTGGAAACACCATATATTTT. Its translation is CASSLGDRSPSGNTIYF.